A single sample gave rise to the 5 T cell receptor beta chains below, sequenced in a study of blood T cell repertoires in COVID-19. Here immunoSEQ multiplex PCR was the method, and the copy in TCRdb shows in-frame clones only, minus some. Among approximately 85,000 clones listed, roughly 87% were seen once. The sequencing sample was made of peripheral blood. These receptors were collected from a man aged 50-60 years with acute or convalescent COVID-19.

The count of this clone is one. The chain recombines TRBV7-2 with TRBJ2-3; TRBD2 agrees at 10 bases. This CDR3 is 16 amino acids long. V trimming: 5 bases; J trimming: 4 bases; junction bases outside the gene matches: 9. Germline V CDR1 and CDR2: SGHTA, FQGNSA. Here the CDR3 reads CASSPAGTSAPDTQYF. CDR3 DNA sequence: TGTGCCAGCAGCCCCGCGGGGACTAGCGCTCCAGATACGCAGTATTTT.

The chain couples TRBV19 to TRBJ1-2; TRBD1 aligns across 7 bases. Unmatched junction bases numbered 7, after V lost 6 bases and J lost 6 bases. CDR3 length: 13 amino acids. From germline, CDR1 is LNHDA and CDR2 SQIVND (reference sequence). Here the CDR3 reads CASSPDRVHGYTF. DNA for the CDR3: TGTGCCAGTAGCCCAGACAGGGTACATGGCTACACCTTC.

The chain recombines TRBV7-9 with TRBJ1-2; D remains ambiguous. Deletions cut 5 bases from V and 8 bases from J, with 21 bases between. Germline V gene data show CDR1 as SEHNR and CDR2 as FQNEAQ (reference sequence). This CDR3 is built from 15 residues. CDR3 sequence reads: CASSPVLSPLRGYTF. The CDR3 DNA reads as TGTGCCAGCAGCCCCGTCCTTTCCCCCCTCAGGGGCTACACCTTC.

The J gene is TRBJ2-5, the V gene TRBV6-2 or TRBV6-3; TRBD2 might be the D (6 bases). Germline V gene sequence: CDR1 MNHEY, CDR2 SVGEGT. The CDR3 length is 15 residues. Deletions cut 4 bases from V and 0 bases from J, with 12 bases between. For the CDR3, the DNA is TGTGCCAGCAGTTCTGGGCGGGGATACCAAGAGACCCAGTACTTC. Residues: CASSSGRGYQETQYF.

The chain couples TRBV7-8 to TRBJ1-2, with D maybe TRBD1 (6 bases). The CDR3 loop spans 13 amino acids. Germline-derived CDR1 and CDR2 are SGHVS and FQNEAQ. Trimming cost V 5 bases and J 4 bases, with 11 bases left between them. The CDR3 coding sequence is TGTGCCAGCAGCCCCACAGGGACCTATGGCTACACCTTC. Protein sequence: CASSPTGTYGYTF.